The source of this TCR beta chain is a study of cytomegalovirus exposure and HLA in healthy donors. Measured with immunoSEQ multiplex PCR; TCRdb has only the in-frame clones, and not every one. Of roughly 75,000 clones listed, over 80% are singletons. V trimming: 4 bases; J trimming: 7 bases; junction bases outside the gene matches: 3. This CDR3 comprises 12 residues. CDR1 and CDR2 (germline): MNHNY, SVGAGI (reference sequence). The clonotype comes from a man aged 25 to 45 in good health and CMV-seronegative. V gene TRBV6-6 combines with J gene TRBJ1-2, with 7 bases aligning to TRBD1. Sequenced material: PBMCs. The CDR3 nucleotides are TGTGCCAGCAGTTCGACAGGGAGTGGCTACACCTTC. It yields the protein CASSSTGSGYTF.